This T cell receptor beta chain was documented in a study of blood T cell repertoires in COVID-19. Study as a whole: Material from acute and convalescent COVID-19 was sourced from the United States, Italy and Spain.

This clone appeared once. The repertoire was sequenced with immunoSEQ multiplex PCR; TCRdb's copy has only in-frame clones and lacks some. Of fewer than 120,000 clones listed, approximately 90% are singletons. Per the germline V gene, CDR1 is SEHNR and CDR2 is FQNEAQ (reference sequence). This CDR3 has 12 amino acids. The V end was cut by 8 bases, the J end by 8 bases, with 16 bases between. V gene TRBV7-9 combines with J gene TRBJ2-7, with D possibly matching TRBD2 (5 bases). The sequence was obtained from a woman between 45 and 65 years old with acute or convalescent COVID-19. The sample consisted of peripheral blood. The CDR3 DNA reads TGTGCCAGCGACCTTTCTGGGAGCAAGCAGTACTTC. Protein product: CASDLSGSKQYF. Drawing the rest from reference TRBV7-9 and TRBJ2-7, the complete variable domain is DTGVSQNPRHKITKRGQNVTFRCDPISEHNRLYWYRQTLGQGPEFLTYFQNEAQLEKSRLLSDRFSAERPKGSFSTLEIQRTEQGDSAMYLCASDLSGSKQYFGPGTRLTVT.